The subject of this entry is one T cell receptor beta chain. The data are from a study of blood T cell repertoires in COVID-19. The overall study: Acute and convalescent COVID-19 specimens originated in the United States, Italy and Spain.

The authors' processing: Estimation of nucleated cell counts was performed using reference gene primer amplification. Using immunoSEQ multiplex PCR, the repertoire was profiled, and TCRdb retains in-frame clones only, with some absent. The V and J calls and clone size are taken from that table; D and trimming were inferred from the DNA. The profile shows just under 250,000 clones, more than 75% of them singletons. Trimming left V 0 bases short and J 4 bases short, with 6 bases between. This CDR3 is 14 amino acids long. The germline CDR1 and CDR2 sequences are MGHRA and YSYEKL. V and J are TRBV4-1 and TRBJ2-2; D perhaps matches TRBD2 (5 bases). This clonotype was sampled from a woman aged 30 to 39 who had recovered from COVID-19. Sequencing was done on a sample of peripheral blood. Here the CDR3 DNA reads TGCGCCAGCAGCCAAGAACGGGGCACCGGGGAGCTGTTTTTT. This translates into CASSQERGTGELFF.